These 32 T cell receptor beta chains came from one sample sequenced in a study of blood T cell repertoires in COVID-19. Sequencing was performed with immunoSEQ multiplex PCR; in TCRdb, only in-frame clones are kept and a portion is missing. Of about 200,000 clones listed, 90% are singletons. Sequencing was performed on peripheral blood. Every receptor here comes from a man aged 50-59 years with acute or convalescent COVID-19.

The J gene is TRBJ2-7, the V gene TRBV27, with 8 bases fitting TRBD2. Germline V gives CDR1 MNHEY, CDR2 SMNVEV (reference sequence). V was clipped by 5 bases and J by 6 bases; unmatched bases: 6. CDR3 size: 13 residues. DNA of the CDR3: TGTGCCAGCAGTCCCCGGACTAGCAGCGAGCAGTACTTC. Its protein product is CASSPRTSSEQYF.

The rearrangement links TRBV9 to TRBJ2-7; TRBD1 matches 10 bases. J was trimmed by 2 bases and V by 1 base; bases with no gene match: 6. Looked up from germline, CDR1 is SGDLS and CDR2 is YYNGEE. The CDR3 is 16 amino acids. Here the CDR3 DNA reads TGTGCCAGCAGCGTAACCGGGACAGGGGCCACCTACGAGCAGTACTTC. Protein: CASSVTGTGATYEQYF.

This sequence joins TRBV10-3 and TRBJ1-1, with a possible D match to TRBD1 (6 bases). V was cut by 6 bases and J by 3 bases, with 20 bases left in between. The CDR3 consists of 16 residues. Per the germline V gene, CDR1 is ENHRY and CDR2 is SYGVKD. Written as DNA, the CDR3 is TGTGCCATCAGCCGGAAGGGGCAGGGGCGCGACACTGAAGCTTTCTTT. Translating gives CAISRKGQGRDTEAFF.

This clone was picked up a small number of times. The V and J genes are TRBV28 and TRBJ1-2; 10 bases align to TRBD1. Germline assignment: CDR1 MDHEN and CDR2 SYDVKM. There are 19 residues in the CDR3. The V gene end was trimmed by 4 bases and the J gene end by 1 base; junction bases not matched to a gene: 15. Here the CDR3 DNA reads TGTGCCAGCAGTTGGGTAGTGGGGACAGGGGACCTTCTTAACTATGGCTACACCTTC. Protein: CASSWVVGTGDLLNYGYTF.

The V and J genes are TRBV27 and TRBJ2-7, with 11 bases fitting TRBD2. V was clipped by 1 base and J by 1 base; unmatched bases: 9. Germline V gene lookup returns CDR1 MNHEY and CDR2 SMNVEV (reference sequence). The CDR3 is made up of 18 amino acids. Written as DNA, the CDR3 is TGTGCCAGCAGTTTATACCGCAGCGGACTAGCGGGTTCCTACGAGCAGTACTTC. Protein: CASSLYRSGLAGSYEQYF.

CDR3 nucleotide sequence: TGTGCCACCAGCCCCAGGGACTTTAACTATAATTCACCCCTCCACTTT. It specifies CATSPRDFNYNSPLHF. The chain carries TRBV15 and TRBJ1-6; maybe TRBD1 (5 bases). Germline V gene data show CDR1 as LNHNV and CDR2 as YYDKDF (reference sequence). This CDR3 has 16 amino acids. V was cut by 5 bases and J by 3 bases, with 14 bases left in between. Supplemented by reference TRBV15 and TRBJ1-6, the full variable domain reads DAMVIQNPRYQVTQFGKPVTLSCSQTLNHNVMYWYQQKSSQAPKLLFHYYDKDFNNEADTPDNFQSRRPNTSFCFLDIRSPGLGDTAMYLCATSPRDFNYNSPLHFGNGTRLTVT.

This rearrangement joins TRBV9 to TRBJ2-3; D might be TRBD2 (5 bases). CDR3 length: 15 amino acids. CDR1 and CDR2 (germline): SGDLS, YYNGEE. Trimming shortened V by 0 bases and J by 2 bases, and 10 bases separated the two germline ends. CDR3 DNA sequence: TGTGCCAGCAGCGTAGCTAAACGGGACACAGATACGCAGTATTTT. Amino acids: CASSVAKRDTDTQYF.

V and J are TRBV10-3 and TRBJ1-1; D not certain. The CDR3 extends over 14 amino acids. The germline V gene has CDR1 ENHRY and CDR2 SYGVKD. V shed 4 bases and J shed 3 bases, with 12 bases lying between them. In nucleotides, the CDR3 is TGTGCCATCAGTGGTACTTCCGAGCACACTGAAGCTTTCTTT. Its translation: CAISGTSEHTEAFF.

The rearrangement uses TRBV5-1 and TRBJ1-6, with 9 bases that match TRBD1. This CDR3 is 17 amino acids long. J was trimmed by 11 bases and V by 1 base; bases with no gene match: 13. Germline CDR1 is SGHRS and CDR2 is YFSETQ. Here the CDR3 DNA reads TGCGCCAGCAGCTTGCAACCAATACAGGGGGCGCTTACACCCCTCCACTTT. Protein product: CASSLQPIQGALTPLHF.

The chain recombines TRBV11-2 with TRBJ2-5; TRBD2 aligns across 7 bases. Losses at the gene ends were 1 base for V and 5 bases for J; bases not matched to a gene: 7. CDR1 is SGHAT and CDR2 is FQNNGV in the germline V gene. There are 15 residues in the CDR3. The CDR3 coding sequence is TGTGCCAGCAGCTTAGTGGGCGGGAGCGGGGAGACCCAGTACTTC. This encodes CASSLVGGSGETQYF. Using reference TRBV11-2 and TRBJ2-5 for the parts outside the CDR3, the full variable domain is EAGVAQSPRYKIIEKRQSVAFWCNPISGHATLYWYQQILGQGPKLLIQFQNNGVVDDSQLPKDRFSAERLKGVDSTLKIQPAKLEDSAVYLCASSLVGGSGETQYFGPGTRLLVL.

CDR3 in amino acids: CASSLDRGDGEQFF. The CDR3 bases are TGTGCCAGCAGCTTAGATCGCGGGGACGGTGAGCAGTTCTTC. This chain joins TRBV11-3 and TRBJ2-1; D is possibly TRBD2 (6 bases). Trimming shortened V by 0 bases and J by 9 bases, and 12 bases separated the two germline ends. Looked up from germline, CDR1 is SGHNT and CDR2 is YENEEA. This CDR3 contains 14 residues.

The chain employs TRBV4-1 and TRBJ2-5; 9 bases are shared with TRBD2. V shed 1 base and J 0 bases; nucleotides not matched to a gene: 3. CDR3 length equals 16 residues. In germline, CDR1 is MGHRA, CDR2 YSYEKL. CDR3 sequence reads: CASSQAASGNQETQYF. CDR3 DNA: TGCGCCAGCAGCCAAGCGGCTAGCGGGAACCAAGAGACCCAGTACTTC.

This chain joins TRBV7-2 and TRBJ2-7, with 8 bases lining up with TRBD2. There are 18 residues in the CDR3. The germline V gene encodes CDR1 SGHTA and CDR2 FQGNSA. V dropped 6 bases and J dropped 2; count of bases not matched to a gene: 18. Here the CDR3 reads CASSFRQAGGGRAYEQYF. DNA for the CDR3: TGTGCCAGCAGTTTTAGACAGGCGGGAGGCGGCAGGGCCTACGAGCAGTACTTC.

CDR3 region: CASSLQRDQPQHF. The CDR3 region has the DNA TGTGCCAGCAGCTTACAGCGGGATCAGCCCCAGCATTTT. V is TRBV13 and J is TRBJ1-5; the D is unclear. Germline V gene data show CDR1 as PRHDT and CDR2 as FYEKMQ (reference sequence). This CDR3 contains 13 residues. The ends were cut back, 2 bases at V and 5 bases at J, with 7 bases in the middle.

The chain links TRBV5-1 to TRBJ2-2, with 11 bases matching TRBD2. The CDR3 is made up of 16 amino acids. The germline V gene has CDR1 SGHRS and CDR2 YFSETQ. V lost 4 bases and J lost 2; bases outside the gene matches: 4. CDR3 residues: CASSRSGGANTGELFF. CDR3 in DNA: TGCGCCAGCAGCCGTAGCGGGGGGGCCAACACCGGGGAGCTGTTTTTT. The full variable domain, in which reference TRBV5-1 and TRBJ2-2 provide the parts outside the CDR3, is KAGVTQTPRYLIKTRGQQVTLSCSPISGHRSVSWYQQTPGQGLQFLFEYFSETQRNKGNFPGRFSGRQFSNSRSEMNVSTLELGDSALYLCASSRSGGANTGELFFGEGSRLTVL.

The gene calls are TRBV6-2 or TRBV6-3 and TRBJ2-3; a possible D gene is TRBD1 (6 bases). The CDR3 loop spans 17 amino acids. V gave up 2 bases and J gave up 6 bases, with 21 bases separating them. Germline V gene lookup returns CDR1 MNHEY and CDR2 SVGEGT. The CDR3 spells CASSYPLVGTLVDTQYF. CDR3 nucleotide sequence: TGTGCCAGCAGTTACCCACTCGTCGGGACACTTGTCGATACGCAGTATTTT.

The chain is built from TRBV5-8 and TRBJ1-6; maybe TRBD1 (6 bases). The CDR3 loop spans 13 amino acids. Germline V gene sequence: CDR1 SGHTS, CDR2 YDEGEE. V lost 0 bases to trimming and J lost 11 bases, with 9 bases between them. The CDR3 here is CASSLGQGTPLHF. The CDR3 DNA reads as TGTGCCAGCAGCTTGGGGCAGGGGACACCCCTCCACTTT. The entire variable domain, with the rest obtained from reference TRBV5-8 and TRBJ1-6, is as follows: EAGVTQSPTHLIKTRGQQATLRCSPISGHTSVYWYQQALGLGLQFLLWYDEGEERNRGNFPPRFSGRQFPNYSSELNVNALELEDSALYLCASSLGQGTPLHFGNGTRLTVT.

This chain joins TRBV6-1 and TRBJ1-4; weak D call: TRBD1 (6 bases). In germline, CDR1 is MNHNS, CDR2 SASEGT. Deletions cut 0 bases from V and 2 bases from J, with 13 bases between. This CDR3 spans 17 amino acids. The CDR3 DNA sequence: TGTGCCAGCAGTGAAGCCGCCAGGGGCAAGACTAATGAAAAACTGTTTTTT. Its protein is CASSEAARGKTNEKLFF.

The chain joins TRBV28 to TRBJ1-1; a possible D gene is TRBD1 (5 bases). The germline V gene has CDR1 MDHEN and CDR2 SYDVKM. This CDR3 spans 12 amino acids. With 2 bases removed from V and 11 bases from J, the gap between germline ends came to 12 bases. The CDR3 nucleotides read TGTGCCAGCAGTTTACGACAGACGGAGGCTTTCTTT. The encoded protein is CASSLRQTEAFF.

The genes are TRBV27 and TRBJ2-3, with 7 bases lining up with TRBD2. The CDR3 consists of 17 residues. Trimming cost V 5 bases and J 1 base; bases outside gene matches: 12. The germline CDR1 and CDR2 sequences are MNHEY and SMNVEV (reference sequence). The CDR3 region is CASSLLGGGPGTDTQYF. In DNA form, the CDR3 reads TGTGCCAGCAGTCTCTTGGGGGGAGGGCCGGGCACAGATACGCAGTATTTT.

The J gene is TRBJ1-3, the V gene TRBV2, with a weak D call TRBD1 (5 bases). The CDR3 sequence is 14 residues long. V lost 6 bases and J lost 0, with 9 bases in between. Germline CDR1 is SNHLY and CDR2 is FYNNEI. CDR3 bases: TGTGCCAGCAGACAGGATTACTCTGGAAACACCATATATTTT. It yields the protein CASRQDYSGNTIYF.

V gene TRBV9 combines with J gene TRBJ1-3, with 10 bases that match TRBD1. In germline, CDR1 is SGDLS, CDR2 YYNGEE. The CDR3 extends over 15 amino acids. V dropped 4 bases and J dropped 2; count of bases not matched to a gene: 3. DNA of the CDR3: TGTGCCAGCAGCTCAGGGACAGGGGCTGGAAACACCATATATTTT. It translates to CASSSGTGAGNTIYF.

The chain couples TRBV24-1 to TRBJ2-5, with a weak D call TRBD1 (5 bases). Trimming cost V 4 bases and J 4 bases, with 9 bases left between them. The CDR3 covers 13 residues. Per the germline V gene, CDR1 is KGHDR and CDR2 is SFDVKD. CDR3 DNA sequence: TGTGCCACCAGTGACCCAGGGTTAGAGACCCAGTACTTC. It is translated as CATSDPGLETQYF.

The chain uses TRBV9 and TRBJ2-3; 9 nucleotides match TRBD2. V gave up 3 bases and J gave up 2 bases; unmatched junction bases: 10. The CDR3 is 17 residues long. The V gene's germline CDR1 is SGDLS and CDR2 YYNGEE. This CDR3 reads CASSARPAGGSTDTQYF. The CDR3 DNA reads TGTGCCAGCAGCGCCCGGCCAGCGGGAGGCTCCACAGATACGCAGTATTTT.

The chain carries TRBV6-6 and TRBJ2-7, with D possibly TRBD2 on 6 matching bases. The CDR3 consists of 12 residues. CDR1 and CDR2 (germline): MNHNY, SVGAGI (reference sequence). With 6 bases removed from V and 4 bases from J, the gap between germline ends came to 10 bases. The CDR3 bases are TGTGCCAGCAGCCAGGAGGGGTACGAGCAGTACGTC. Protein sequence: CASSQEGYEQYV.

The chain carries TRBV13 and TRBJ2-5; 9 bases fit TRBD2. Per germline, CDR1 PRHDT and CDR2 FYEKMQ (reference sequence). V lost 1 base to trimming and J lost 5 bases; unmatched junction nucleotides: 11. The CDR3 is made up of 17 amino acids. The CDR3 bases are TGTGCCAGCAGCTTAGAGGCGCGGGGGGGCCTGGAGGAGACCCAGTACTTC. Amino acid sequence: CASSLEARGGLEETQYF.

This chain links TRBV19 with TRBJ1-5; D gene ambiguous. The V and J ends lost 0 bases and 4 bases respectively, with 10 bases between them. The CDR3 has 15 residues. The germline CDR1 and CDR2 sequences are LNHDA and SQIVND (reference sequence). CDR3 in amino acids: CASSIDLGGNQPQHF. The DNA of the CDR3 is TGTGCCAGTAGTATAGATCTTGGCGGGAATCAGCCCCAGCATTTT. Full variable domain (missing parts from reference TRBV19 and TRBJ1-5): DGGITQSPKYLFRKEGQNVTLSCEQNLNHDAMYWYRQDPGQGLRLIYYSQIVNDFQKGDIAEGYSVSREKKESFPLTVTSAQKNPTAFYLCASSIDLGGNQPQHFGDGTRLSIL.

The chain carries TRBV27 and TRBJ1-4; a weak D match, TRBD1 (5 bases). V lost 3 bases to trimming and J lost 7 bases, with 12 bases between them. Germline CDR1 MNHEY, CDR2 SMNVEV (reference sequence). CDR3 size: 14 residues. The CDR3: CASSFGGGGEKLFF. CDR3 sequence (DNA): TGTGCCAGCAGTTTTGGTGGGGGGGGTGAAAAACTGTTTTTT. The variable domain in full, completed from reference TRBV27 and TRBJ1-4, reads EAQVTQNPRYLITVTGKKLTVTCSQNMNHEYMSWYRQDPGLGLRQIYYSMNVEVTDKGDVPEGYKVSRKEKRNFPLILESPSPNQTSLYFCASSFGGGGEKLFFGSGTQLSVL.

This chain links TRBV3-1 (or the pseudogene TRBV3-2) with TRBJ2-1; the D gene is possibly TRBD1 (5 bases). The V and J ends lost 3 bases and 5 bases respectively, with 11 bases between them. The CDR3 has 14 amino acids. Germline CDR1 is LGHDT and CDR2 is YNNKEL (reference sequence). This CDR3 reads CASSHSGQDNEQFF. As DNA, the CDR3 is TGTGCCAGCAGCCATTCAGGACAAGACAATGAGCAGTTCTTC.

This chain links TRBV2 with TRBJ1-6; unclear D gene. V shed 6 bases and J shed 4 bases, with 7 bases lying between them. Germline CDR1 is SNHLY and CDR2 is FYNNEI. This CDR3 comprises 13 residues. The CDR3 nucleotides are TGTGCCAGCAGGGGAGTTTATAATTCACCCCTCCACTTT. It translates to CASRGVYNSPLHF.

The rearrangement uses TRBV5-1 and TRBJ2-1; TRBD2 agrees at 9 bases. V was pared by 0 bases and J by 4 bases, with 5 bases of the junction left unmatched. This CDR3 has 16 amino acids. Germline V lookup: CDR1 SGHRS, CDR2 YFSETQ. In DNA form, the CDR3 reads TGCGCCAGCAGCTTGGTAGCTAGCGGGGATTACAATGAGCAGTTCTTC. It yields the protein CASSLVASGDYNEQFF.

Concerning this clone itself: The sample holds other DNA sequences that translate to the same CDR3. This chain links TRBV7-2 with TRBJ1-5; 7 bases are a match to TRBD1. This CDR3 has 14 amino acids. V gave up 5 bases and J gave up 3 bases; unmatched junction bases: 4. Per germline, CDR1 SGHTA and CDR2 FQGNSA. CDR3 region: CASSPGTVNQPQHF. The CDR3 DNA follows: TGTGCCAGCAGCCCCGGGACAGTCAATCAGCCCCAGCATTTT.